The clone carrying this TCR beta chain turned up a few times. These data belong to a study of blood T cells in healthy people across ages. Each donor gave 9.5 to 10 milliliters of peripheral blood. Researchers isolated at least 6 million PBMCs per sample. V trimming: 8 bases; J trimming: 8 bases; junction bases outside the gene matches: 9. Germline values: CDR1 WSHSY, CDR2 SAAADI. The CDR3 consists of 13 residues. PCR was performed a second time for about 6 to 12 cycles using a sample-barcoded 5' primer and a J-beta primer mix. Researchers report that each sample yielded at least 3 million CDR3-containing paired-end reads. TCRdb re-analysed the 5' RACE reads in MiXCR, keeping a single row per CDR3 protein. This sample carries some 1.5 million distinct CDR3 sequences, 25% to 30% of them seen once, and the ten largest clones take 7.7%.

The sample comprised blood. This TCR was sampled from a woman aged 30 to 39 in good health. V usage is TRBV10-2 and J usage is TRBJ1-2, with 9 bases lining up with TRBD1. This CDR3 is CASFGTGRQGYTF. CDR3 in DNA: TGCGCCAGCTTCGGGACAGGGAGGCAAGGCTACACCTTC.